This T cell receptor beta chain was retrieved from a study of regulatory T cells in long-lasting Graves disease. Germline V gives CDR1 SGHAT, CDR2 FQNNGV. Trimming at V came to 4 bases and at J to 7 bases, leaving 6 bases not matched to a gene. The length of the CDR3 is 15 residues. This clonotype has only a few counts. Building of the TCR beta libraries involved iRepertoire HTBI primers and Arm-PCR of CDR3 regions. A single record per CDR3 protein comes from TCRdb applying MiXCR to the multiplex PCR reads. The repertoire holds 400,000 to 500,000 distinct CDR3 sequences, with around 17% as singletons. The sample's time point: newly diagnosed GD, antithyroid drugs for less than 3 months. From PBMCs, RNA was extracted and then used to make the TCR library. The same specimen was also included in a second study, on T cells in Graves' hyperthyroidism and ophthalmopathy.

The source of this sequence is a young woman with Graves disease. The chain uses TRBV11-2 and TRBJ2-2; 10 bases map to TRBD1. The sample here was peripheral blood mononuclear cells (PBMCs), taken at new diagnosis, from a patient treated with antithyroid drugs. CDR3 nucleotide sequence: TGTGCCAGCAGCTCCGACAGGGGGCTAGGCGGGGAGCTGTTTTTT. Encoded protein: CASSSDRGLGGELFF.